The clone carrying this T cell receptor beta chain came up a few times. Its antigen is unknown. The sample comes from a study of vaccination and CD4 T cells after COVID-19. Treatment in this sample: approximately 11-day PBMC culture with coronavirus spike peptide pools or control peptides (ViraFEST assay). V lost 3 bases, J lost 8 bases, and 7 bases stayed unmatched. Germline V gives CDR1 DFQATT, CDR2 SNEGSKA (reference sequence). The length of the CDR3 is 14 residues. An Oncomine TCR Beta short-read assay was used to sequence the DNA from cultured CD4+ T cells. Via MiXCR, TCRdb re-called the PCR reads, giving one row per CDR3 protein. Here the sample spans just under 20,000 distinct CDR3 sequences, 42% being singletons.

This TCR came from a human donor who received a COVID-19 vaccine. The V call is TRBV20-1, the J call TRBJ1-6; 7 bases map to TRBD1. The sample consisted of CD4+ T cells from blood, cultured in vitro, taken before SARS-CoV-2 vaccination. CDR3 DNA sequence: TGCAGTGCTAGCCGACAGGGCCCATATTCACCCCTCCACTTT. It specifies CSASRQGPYSPLHF.